What follows are 29 T cell receptor beta chains derived from one specimen sequenced in a study of blood T cell repertoires in COVID-19. TCRdb's copy holds only in-frame clones and misses some; the assay was immunoSEQ multiplex PCR. The sample includes 150,000 to 200,000 clones, approximately 80% seen only once; the top ten take 15%. The sample consisted of PBMCs or T cells enriched from blood (not recorded which). These receptors originate from a man in his fifties or sixties who had recovered from COVID-19.

This clone came up a few times. V usage is TRBV9 and J usage is TRBJ2-7; 12 bases map to TRBD1. The CDR3 sequence is 14 residues long. CDR1 and CDR2 from the germline V gene are SGDLS and YYNGEE. V gave up 4 bases and J gave up 7 bases; unmatched junction bases: 6. The CDR3: CASSRGQGAWEQYF. CDR3 DNA sequence: TGTGCCAGCAGCAGGGGACAGGGGGCATGGGAGCAGTACTTC.

The chain couples TRBV3-1 (or the pseudogene TRBV3-2) to TRBJ2-7; tentatively, D is TRBD2 (5 bases). CDR1 LGHDT and CDR2 YNNKEL come from the germline V gene (reference sequence). CDR3 size: 15 residues. V was shortened by 4 bases and J by 2 bases, with 15 bases between the two germline ends. The CDR3 nucleotides are TGTGCCAGCAGCCCTGAGGGAAGGCCTACCTACGAGCAGTACTTC. Translated: CASSPEGRPTYEQYF.

This rearrangement joins TRBV5-4 to TRBJ1-6, with 11 bases lining up with TRBD1. Germline-derived CDR1 and CDR2 are SGHNT and YYREEE (reference sequence). The CDR3 runs to 14 residues. Germline trimming cut 3 bases from V and 7 bases from J; bases unmatched to any gene: 0. The CDR3 nucleotides read TGTGCCAGCAGCTGGGACAGGGGGAATTCACCCCTCCACTTT. Its translation: CASSWDRGNSPLHF.

This chain links TRBV27 with TRBJ1-1; TRBD1 might be the D (6 bases). This CDR3 contains 19 residues. Trimming cost V 2 bases and J 0 bases, with 22 bases left between them. Per the germline V gene, CDR1 is MNHEY and CDR2 is SMNVEV (reference sequence). This CDR3 reads CASSLSDVGQKKMNTEAFF. In DNA form, the CDR3 reads TGTGCCAGCAGTTTAAGTGACGTAGGACAGAAAAAAATGAACACTGAAGCTTTCTTT.

The chain couples TRBV14 to TRBJ2-7; the D gene is possibly TRBD2 (5 bases). The germline V gene encodes CDR1 SGHDN and CDR2 FVKESK. The CDR3 sequence is 14 residues long. V was trimmed by 1 base and J by 4 bases, leaving 11 bases between them. CDR3 sequence: CASSQAGLEYEQYF. CDR3 DNA sequence: TGTGCCAGCAGCCAAGCGGGGTTGGAGTACGAGCAGTACTTC.

V is TRBV4-1 and J is TRBJ1-2; D call uncertain. Trimming stripped 0 bases from V and 4 bases from J, with 12 bases between. CDR3 length equals 15 residues. Per germline, CDR1 MGHRA and CDR2 YSYEKL. CDR3 bases: TGCGCCAGCAGCCAAGATCCAGGTTCTATCTATGGCTACACCTTC. Protein sequence: CASSQDPGSIYGYTF.

The chain joins TRBV27 to TRBJ1-3; TRBD1 matches 7 bases. The CDR3 loop spans 13 amino acids. The germline CDR1 and CDR2 sequences are MNHEY and SMNVEV (reference sequence). The junction had 2 bases not matched to a gene; V was cut back by 7 bases and J by 2 bases. Here the CDR3 reads CASTDRAGNTIYF. As DNA, the CDR3 is TGTGCCAGCACCGACAGGGCTGGAAACACCATATATTTT.

This clone was seen a few times. The chain links TRBV15 to TRBJ1-4, with 7 bases fitting TRBD1. CDR1 and CDR2 (germline): LNHNV, YYDKDF (reference sequence). The CDR3 length is 17 residues. Trimming cost V 5 bases and J 2 bases; bases outside gene matches: 11. The CDR3 region has the DNA TGTGCCACCAGCCGGGACAGTCGGAGTAGTACTAATGAAAAACTGTTTTTT. This sequence encodes CATSRDSRSSTNEKLFF.

The chain has TRBV6-1 and TRBJ2-7; 7 nucleotides align to TRBD2. The CDR3 totals 17 residues. The V segment lost 4 bases and the J segment 6 bases; nucleotides outside the gene matches: 18. Germline V gives CDR1 MNHNS, CDR2 SASEGT. CDR3 sequence: CASSAGGAGSQRSEQYF. The CDR3 DNA follows: TGTGCCAGCAGTGCCGGGGGAGCGGGGAGCCAACGGTCCGAGCAGTACTTC.

The V and J genes are TRBV2 and TRBJ2-5; TRBD2 matches 15 bases. With 8 bases clipped from V and 2 bases from J, the junction kept 6 bases outside the gene matches. Germline lookup yields CDR1 SNHLY and CDR2 FYNNEI. This CDR3 has 16 residues. The chain's CDR3 is CASRRGTSGGQETQYF. Written as DNA, the CDR3 is TGTGCCAGCCGTCGGGGGACTAGCGGGGGGCAAGAGACCCAGTACTTC.

This clone is labeled medium-sized. The chain joins TRBV29-1 to TRBJ2-1; TRBD1 matches at 8 bases. The V gene end was trimmed by 7 bases and the J gene end by 5 bases; junction bases not matched to a gene: 10. Germline V lookup: CDR1 SQVTM, CDR2 ANQGSEA. This CDR3 region has 14 residues. The CDR3: CSATGQVFDNEQFF. In DNA, the CDR3 is TGCAGCGCCACGGGACAGGTTTTTGACAATGAGCAGTTCTTC.

V is TRBV20-1 and J is TRBJ1-1, with D unresolved. The V end was cut by 5 bases, the J end by 4 bases, with 8 bases between. Germline V CDR1 and CDR2: DFQATT, SNEGSKA (reference sequence). The CDR3 loop spans 11 amino acids. The CDR3 region has the DNA TGCAGTGCTCGGGTAATCACTGAAGCTTTCTTT. Its translation: CSARVITEAFF.

The chain is built from TRBV9 and TRBJ2-2; D not certain. CDR1 is SGDLS, CDR2 YYNGEE, per germline. The CDR3 covers 14 residues. V lost 0 bases, J lost 6 bases, and 9 bases lay in between. CDR3 sequence (DNA): TGTGCCAGCAGCGTAGTGACTCCCCCCGGGGAGCTGTTTTTT. Protein: CASSVVTPPGELFF.

This clone was recorded at least ten times. V gene TRBV14 combines with J gene TRBJ1-2, with TRBD1 as a possible D gene (6 bases). V was shortened by 3 bases and J by 4 bases, with 15 bases between the two germline ends. CDR1 is SGHDN, CDR2 FVKESK, per germline. The CDR3 totals 15 residues. The CDR3 nucleotides read TGTGCCAGCAGCCACAACAGGGCCCCTGGCTATGGCTACACCTTC. It is translated as CASSHNRAPGYGYTF.

The chain links TRBV11-2 to TRBJ1-1, with TRBD1 as a possible D gene (6 bases). Germline CDR1 SGHAT, CDR2 FQNNGV. The CDR3 covers 15 residues. Trimming shortened V by 2 bases and J by 6 bases, and 16 bases separated the two germline ends. The CDR3 loop reads CASSLNRAPSSEAFF. As DNA, the CDR3 is TGTGCCAGCAGCTTAAACAGGGCTCCCTCCTCTGAAGCTTTCTTT.

This clone was detected only once. The rearrangement uses TRBV9 and TRBJ1-2, with D possibly being TRBD1 (5 bases). Germline CDR1 reads SGDLS; CDR2 reads YYNGEE. There are 15 residues in the CDR3. Trimming stripped 0 bases from V and 4 bases from J, with 13 bases between. The CDR3, as DNA: TGTGCCAGCAGCGTAGTGGGGGGTAACACCTATGGCTACACCTTC. It is translated as CASSVVGGNTYGYTF.

The V call is TRBV7-6, the J call TRBJ1-1; possibly TRBD1 for D (6 bases). The CDR3 consists of 14 residues. V gave up 0 bases and J gave up 1 base, with 6 bases separating them. The V gene's germline CDR1 is SGHVS and CDR2 FNYEAQ. In nucleotides, the CDR3 is TGTGCCAGCAGCTTAGCACAGGGGAACACTGAAGCTTTCTTT. The encoded protein is CASSLAQGNTEAFF.

V gene TRBV5-1 combines with J gene TRBJ1-5; no clear D. This CDR3 is built from 15 residues. Trimming took off 4 bases at V and 0 bases at J, with 11 bases between the two ends. Germline CDR1 is SGHRS and CDR2 is YFSETQ. The CDR3 bases are TGCGCCAGCAGCACCACCGGGAATAGCAATCAGCCCCAGCATTTT. Translated: CASSTTGNSNQPQHF.

This clone was seen a few times. V is TRBV18 and J is TRBJ1-4; maybe TRBD1 (6 bases). The V end was cut by 6 bases, the J end by 0 bases, with 17 bases between. The germline V gene has CDR1 KGHSH and CDR2 LQKENI. This CDR3 spans 17 amino acids. In DNA form, the CDR3 reads TGTGCCAGCTCCCGGCTGGACAGTGGTGCAACTAATGAAAAACTGTTTTTT. This codes for CASSRLDSGATNEKLFF.

This clone was found a few times. The genes are TRBV12-5 and TRBJ1-1, with D uncertain. CDR1 is LGHNT and CDR2 is FRNRAP in the germline V gene. V was pared by 7 bases and J by 0 bases, with 9 bases between. The CDR3 is made up of 13 amino acids. CDR3 nucleotide sequence: TGTGCTAGTGCCTCACTTTTGAACACTGAAGCTTTCTTT. It yields the protein CASASLLNTEAFF.

This chain uses TRBV30 with TRBJ1-2; 9 positions agree with TRBD1. Per the germline V gene, CDR1 is GTSNPN and CDR2 is SVGIG (reference sequence). Germline trimming cut 3 bases from V and 3 bases from J; bases unmatched to any gene: 5. The CDR3 sequence is 14 residues long. The CDR3, as DNA: TGTGCCTGGAGACGACAGGGGGTGGACTATGGCTACACCTTC. Amino acids: CAWRRQGVDYGYTF.

This clone was counted ten times or more. V gene TRBV4-1 combines with J gene TRBJ2-5, with 7 positions matching TRBD2. This CDR3 has 14 residues. Trimming took 5 bases from V and 4 from J; bases not matched to a gene: 7. CDR1 MGHRA and CDR2 YSYEKL come from the germline V gene. The CDR3 DNA is TGCGCCAGCAGCGACGAAGGGGAGGGAGAGACCCAGTACTTC. This encodes CASSDEGEGETQYF.

The chain uses TRBV6-4 and TRBJ1-2; 9 nucleotides line up with TRBD1. CDR3 length: 13 amino acids. Germline trimming cut 9 bases from V and 8 bases from J; bases unmatched to any gene: 10. The germline V gene encodes CDR1 MRHNA and CDR2 SNTAGT. CDR3 sequence reads: CASLSDRGEGYTF. The CDR3 DNA is TGTGCCAGTCTATCGGACAGGGGCGAAGGCTACACCTTC.

The CDR3 loop is CASSPSTGELFF. CDR3 nucleotides: TGTGCCAGCAGTCCTTCGACCGGGGAGCTGTTTTTT. This chain uses TRBV12-3 or TRBV12-4 with TRBJ2-2; D ambiguous. V was pared by 5 bases and J by 5 bases, with 6 bases between. CDR3 size: 12 residues.

This chain uses TRBV5-6 with TRBJ1-2, with D perhaps TRBD1 (6 bases). The CDR3 contains 17 residues. CDR1 SGHDT and CDR2 YYEEEE come from the germline V gene. With 3 bases removed from V and 0 bases from J, the gap between germline ends came to 18 bases. CDR3 protein: CASSSDRLLQANYGYTF. The CDR3 DNA reads as TGTGCCAGCAGCTCCGACAGGCTACTCCAAGCTAACTATGGCTACACCTTC.

The chain joins TRBV29-1 to TRBJ2-7, with a possible D match to TRBD1 (6 bases). Trimming pared 3 bases from V and 8 bases from J, leaving 14 bases between. CDR1 is SQVTM and CDR2 is ANQGSEA in the germline V gene. This CDR3 is built from 12 residues. This CDR3 is CSVESPDSQQYF. The CDR3 DNA sequence: TGCAGCGTTGAGTCCCCGGACAGTCAGCAGTACTTC.

The CDR3 bases are TGTGCCAGCAGTTCAGTGTACCAAGAGACCCAGTACTTC. Translated, it gives CASSSVYQETQYF. The chain is built from TRBV6-5 and TRBJ2-5; no firm D call. Germline V gene sequence: CDR1 MNHEY, CDR2 SVGAGI. V was shortened by 4 bases and J by 0 bases, with 6 bases between the two germline ends. There are 13 residues in the CDR3.

The CDR3 protein is CASSSHSQYGYTF. The CDR3 nucleotides read TGCGCCAGCAGCTCCCACTCTCAATATGGCTACACCTTC. The rearrangement links TRBV5-1 to TRBJ1-2; no definite D call. Germline CDR1 reads SGHRS; CDR2 reads YFSETQ. This CDR3 has 13 residues. V shed 3 bases and J shed 5 bases, with 11 bases lying between them.

V usage is TRBV29-1 and J usage is TRBJ1-1, with 9 bases aligning to TRBD1. Germline assignment: CDR1 SQVTM and CDR2 ANQGSEA. This CDR3 has 16 amino acids. The CDR3 nucleotides are TGCAACGTCCTCACGACAGGGGGTATGAAGAACACTGAAGCTTTCTTT. It translates to CNVLTTGGMKNTEAFF.